These 22 T cell receptor beta chains share one sample of origin, sequenced in a study of cytomegalovirus exposure and HLA in healthy donors (dated by TCRdb to 2016 to 2017). The method behind the library was the immunoSEQ multiplex PCR assay. The multiplex PCR relied on a mix of 60 forward primers for TCR Vbeta segments and 13 reverse primers for TCR Jbeta segments. Not all clones reach the TCRdb copy of this immuneACCESS table, which keeps in-frame sequences only. Checked studies attribute under half of the gap to unresolved V genes and leave the rest unexplained. This sample holds approximately 240,000 clones; 82% were observed only once. The top ten clones comprise 5% to 6.5% of the sample. Sequences were obtained from PBMCs. All receptors derive from a woman between 40 and 50 years old in good health and CMV-seropositive.

The chain links TRBV5-4 to TRBJ2-1; 7 nucleotides match TRBD1. J lost 8 bases, V lost 3 bases, and 5 bases had no gene match. CDR3 size: 13 residues. Germline values: CDR1 SGHNT, CDR2 YYREEE (reference sequence). The CDR3: CASSSQGIDEQFF. The CDR3 DNA follows: TGTGCCAGCAGCTCACAGGGGATCGATGAGCAGTTCTTC.

The chain is built from TRBV5-8 and TRBJ2-1; the match to TRBD2 covers 7 bases. J lost 5 bases, V lost 4 bases, and 9 bases had no gene match. This CDR3 spans 15 amino acids. Germline CDR1 and CDR2: SGHTS and YDEGEE. As DNA, the CDR3 is TGTGCCAGCAGCCTAAGGACACTAGCGAACAATGAGCAGTTCTTC. Translated: CASSLRTLANNEQFF.

The chain uses TRBV19 and TRBJ2-1; 14 bases are shared with TRBD2. This CDR3 region has 15 residues. Per the germline V gene, CDR1 is LNHDA and CDR2 is SQIVND (reference sequence). With V trimmed by 6 bases and J by 7 bases, 5 bases remained unmatched. This CDR3 reads CASRGLAGAENEQFF. The CDR3 DNA reads TGTGCCAGTAGGGGACTAGCGGGAGCGGAGAATGAGCAGTTCTTC.

This sequence joins TRBV7-9 and TRBJ1-2; D ambiguous. CDR1 is SEHNR and CDR2 is FQNEAQ in the germline V gene (reference sequence). Trimming removed 3 bases at V and 4 bases at J, with 6 bases between. This CDR3 is 12 amino acids long. CDR3 nucleotide sequence: TGTGCCAGCAGCTTTATGGCCTATGGCTACACCTTC. The encoded protein is CASSFMAYGYTF.

The chain has TRBV18 and TRBJ2-7; the D gene is possibly TRBD2 (6 bases). The CDR3 spans 13 residues. Between the trimmed V and J ends, which lost 2 bases and 6 bases, there was a span of 11 bases. Germline V lookup: CDR1 KGHSH, CDR2 LQKENI. The DNA for the CDR3 is TGTGCCAGCTCACCAAGCCAGGAGGGCGAGCAGTACTTC. Its protein product is CASSPSQEGEQYF.

This clone was seen a handful of times. This sample includes further DNA sequences coding for the same CDR3. This sequence joins TRBV18 and TRBJ1-1; D unresolved. V shed 2 bases and J shed 0 bases, with 4 bases lying between them. The germline V gene has CDR1 KGHSH and CDR2 LQKENI. The length of the CDR3 is 13 residues. CDR3 region: CASSPTVNTEAFF. In DNA, the CDR3 is TGTGCCAGCTCACCAACGGTGAACACTGAAGCTTTCTTT.

This chain uses TRBV7-2 with TRBJ1-1; TRBD1 might be the D (5 bases). Deletions cut 2 bases from V and 0 bases from J, with 7 bases between. The germline gives CDR1 SGHTA, CDR2 FQGNSA. The CDR3 has 14 residues. For the CDR3, the DNA is TGTGCCAGCAGCTTATGGGGGGTGAACACTGAAGCTTTCTTT. It specifies CASSLWGVNTEAFF.

This clone has only a few counts. This rearrangement joins TRBV5-4 to TRBJ1-2; TRBD1 is a possible D gene (5 bases). Germline V gene sequence: CDR1 SGHNT, CDR2 YYREEE (reference sequence). Between the trimmed V and J ends, which lost 4 bases and 2 bases, there was a span of 12 bases. The CDR3 runs 14 residues. The CDR3 nucleotides read TGTGCCAGCAGCACGTTGGCAGGGAACTATGGCTACACCTTC. It codes for CASSTLAGNYGYTF.

The chain carries TRBV9 and TRBJ1-2; 7 nucleotides agree with TRBD1. Per germline, CDR1 SGDLS and CDR2 YYNGEE. V was clipped by 1 base and J by 8 bases; unmatched bases: 2. The CDR3 covers 12 residues. CDR3 DNA sequence: TGTGCCAGCAGCGTACAGGGGGTCGGCTACACCTTC. Its protein product is CASSVQGVGYTF.

The chain links TRBV18 to TRBJ2-2, with D maybe TRBD2 (6 bases). This CDR3 has 17 amino acids. The V gene's germline CDR1 is KGHSH and CDR2 LQKENI. V was cut by 6 bases and J by 2 bases, with 19 bases left in between. This CDR3 is CASSPRQWRVNTGELFF. CDR3 bases: TGTGCCAGCTCCCCCAGACAGTGGAGGGTCAACACCGGGGAGCTGTTTTTT.

The chain uses TRBV19 and TRBJ2-6; possible D gene TRBD2, 6 bases. The length of the CDR3 is 16 residues. Per the germline V gene, CDR1 is LNHDA and CDR2 is SQIVND (reference sequence). Trimming pared 5 bases from V and 4 bases from J, leaving 15 bases between. CDR3 protein: CASSGSGVAGANVLTF. The CDR3 DNA follows: TGTGCCAGTAGTGGCTCGGGAGTCGCCGGGGCCAACGTCCTGACTTTC.

The chain carries TRBV7-9 and TRBJ1-2; TRBD1 agrees at 9 bases. Germline CDR1 is SEHNR and CDR2 is FQNEAQ (reference sequence). This CDR3 region has 14 residues. V lost 6 bases, J lost 4 bases, and 6 bases stayed unmatched. The CDR3 nucleotides are TGTGCCAGCAGACAGGGGGCGTCTGTCTATGGCTACACCTTC. It is translated as CASRQGASVYGYTF. The variable domain in full, with the rest retrieved from reference TRBV7-9 and TRBJ1-2, is DTGVSQNPRHKITKRGQNVTFRCDPISEHNRLYWYRQTLGQGPEFLTYFQNEAQLEKSRLLSDRFSAERPKGSFSTLEIQRTEQGDSAMYLCASRQGASVYGYTFGSGTRLTVV.

The CDR3 spells CSVAGVMNTEAFF. The CDR3 nucleotides are TGCAGCGTTGCCGGGGTTATGAACACTGAAGCTTTCTTT. This chain connects TRBV29-1 to TRBJ1-1; D remains ambiguous. V gave up 4 bases and J gave up 0 bases, with 9 bases separating them. The germline CDR1 and CDR2 sequences are SQVTM and ANQGSEA. The CDR3 covers 13 residues. The full variable domain, completed using reference TRBV29-1 and TRBJ1-1, is SAVISQKPSRDICQRGTSLTIQCQVDSQVTMMFWYRQQPGQSLTLIATANQGSEATYESGFVIDKFPISRPNLTFSTLTVSNMSPEDSSIYLCSVAGVMNTEAFFGQGTRLTVV.

J is TRBJ1-2 and V is TRBV19, with 8 bases aligning to TRBD1. The CDR3 consists of 14 residues. The V and J ends lost 4 bases and 4 bases, in that order; junction bases with no gene match: 5. CDR1 and CDR2 (germline): LNHDA, SQIVND (reference sequence). The CDR3 region is CASSTRQGIYGYTF. In nucleotides, the CDR3 is TGTGCCAGTAGTACTAGACAGGGGATCTATGGCTACACCTTC.

J is TRBJ1-5 and V is TRBV7-9; 7 nucleotides line up with TRBD1. Looked up from germline, CDR1 is SEHNR and CDR2 is FQNEAQ (reference sequence). This CDR3 region has 13 residues. The CDR3 loop reads CSLGQGGNQPQHF. CDR3 DNA: TGTTCCCTCGGGCAGGGGGGCAATCAGCCCCAGCATTTT.

There are many counts of this clone. The chain uses TRBV25-1 and TRBJ1-1; 7 bases match TRBD1. Per germline, CDR1 MGHDK and CDR2 SYGVNS. The CDR3 consists of 13 residues. J lost 6 bases, V lost 6 bases, and 7 bases had no gene match. The chain's CDR3 is CASSPQGTAEAFF. The CDR3 DNA follows: TGTGCCAGCAGCCCACAGGGGACGGCTGAAGCTTTCTTT.

V usage is TRBV11-2 and J usage is TRBJ1-1; D is ambiguous. Trimming took 3 bases from V and 6 from J, leaving 14 bases between them. The CDR3 has 14 amino acids. Germline V gene sequence: CDR1 SGHAT, CDR2 FQNNGV. CDR3 DNA: TGTGCCAGCAGCTTGAACGACCATAGCGCTGAAGCTTTCTTT. Its translation: CASSLNDHSAEAFF. The whole variable domain, remainder taken from reference TRBV11-2 and TRBJ1-1, is EAGVAQSPRYKIIEKRQSVAFWCNPISGHATLYWYQQILGQGPKLLIQFQNNGVVDDSQLPKDRFSAERLKGVDSTLKIQPAKLEDSAVYLCASSLNDHSAEAFFGQGTRLTVV.

This chain connects TRBV5-6 to TRBJ1-2, with TRBD1 matching over 10 bases. Germline assignment: CDR1 SGHDT and CDR2 YYEEEE. This CDR3 contains 16 residues. J gave up 3 bases and V 4 bases, and 9 bases lay outside the gene matches. This CDR3 reads CASSPSPGTGDYGYTF. As DNA, the CDR3 is TGTGCCAGCAGCCCGTCGCCTGGGACAGGGGACTATGGCTACACCTTC.

This clone has only a few counts. This specimen includes other DNA sequences encoding the same CDR3. The chain is built from TRBV5-1 and TRBJ1-1; D is uncertain. Germline V gene data show CDR1 as SGHRS and CDR2 as YFSETQ. CDR3 length: 14 amino acids. V was trimmed by 0 bases and J by 1 base, leaving 7 bases between them. CDR3 amino acids: CASSLVGGNTEAFF. The CDR3 coding sequence is TGCGCCAGCAGCTTGGTTGGAGGGAACACTGAAGCTTTCTTT.

This sequence joins TRBV5-4 and TRBJ1-1, with 9 bases aligning to TRBD1. CDR3 length equals 12 residues. Germline CDR1 reads SGHNT; CDR2 reads YYREEE (reference sequence). V trimming: 7 bases; J trimming: 4 bases; junction bases outside the gene matches: 2. CDR3 loop: CASEGQGTEAFF. The CDR3 DNA reads TGTGCCAGCGAGGGACAGGGCACTGAAGCTTTCTTT. Using reference TRBV5-4 and TRBJ1-1 for the parts outside the CDR3, the full variable domain is ETGVTQSPTHLIKTRGQQVTLRCSSQSGHNTVSWYQQALGQGPQFIFQYYREEENGRGNFPPRFSGLQFPNYSSELNVNALELDDSALYLCASEGQGTEAFFGQGTRLTVV.

The J gene is TRBJ1-4, the V gene TRBV4-1; D not certain. Germline lookup yields CDR1 MGHRA and CDR2 YSYEKL. V was pared by 0 bases and J by 8 bases, with 13 bases between. The CDR3 is 15 amino acids. The CDR3 region has the DNA TGCGCCAGCAGCCAAGAGGCCAACTCGGGGGAAAAACTGTTTTTT. The encoded protein is CASSQEANSGEKLFF.

Regarding this clone: A read error may produce the germline difference seen at one junction end. This sequence joins TRBV18 and TRBJ2-1; possible D gene TRBD1, 5 bases. The CDR3 totals 13 residues. CDR1 and CDR2 (germline): KGHSH, LQKENI. Written as DNA, the CDR3 is TGTGCCAGCTCACCAACAGAACAGGTTTTCCCCCTCTTC. The encoded protein is CASSPTEQVFPLF.